These 4 T cell receptor beta chains came from one sample sequenced in a study of T cells after posttransplantation cyclophosphamide. Generated by immunoSEQ multiplex PCR, the TCRdb table keeps only in-frame clones and is missing some. The sample lists 6,500 to 8,000 clones; more than 60% were seen once. The sequenced material came from memory CD4+ T cells sorted from blood. These receptors all stem from a woman in her forties or fifties in good health and a related stem cell transplant donor.

V usage is TRBV30 and J usage is TRBJ1-5; D is undetermined. V lost 5 bases and J 7 bases, leaving 15 bases between the germline ends. The length of the CDR3 is 13 residues. Germline values: CDR1 GTSNPN, CDR2 SVGIG (reference sequence). CDR3 sequence: CAWDRGVGQPQHF. The CDR3 coding sequence is TGTGCCTGGGACCGGGGAGTGGGACAGCCCCAGCATTTT.

The CDR3: CASSAQVLGTEAFF. The CDR3 bases are TGTGCCAGCAGCGCACAGGTCTTGGGGACTGAAGCTTTCTTT. This chain connects TRBV11-2 to TRBJ1-1; tentative D call: TRBD1 (5 bases). Trimming cost V 5 bases and J 5 bases, with 15 bases left between them. CDR1 is SGHAT and CDR2 is FQNNGV in the germline V gene. There are 14 residues in the CDR3.

The chain links TRBV7-2 to TRBJ2-5; TRBD1 is a possible D gene (6 bases). The V and J ends lost 4 bases and 9 bases respectively, with 27 bases between them. The V gene's germline CDR1 is SGHTA and CDR2 FQGNSA. This CDR3 is built from 17 residues. Written as DNA, the CDR3 is TGTGCCAGCAGCTCGTTGGGGGCAGCTAATACCCCCTTGCCCCAGTACTTC. This translates into CASSSLGAANTPLPQYF.

This clone was picked up a small number of times. The V and J genes are TRBV12-5 and TRBJ2-1; no clear D. This CDR3 has 12 amino acids. From germline, CDR1 is LGHNT and CDR2 FRNRAP. The V end lost 2 bases, the J end lost 7 bases, and 6 bases lay between the germline ends. This CDR3 reads CASGLMENEQFF. The CDR3 DNA follows: TGTGCTAGTGGTTTGATGGAGAATGAGCAGTTCTTC.